This is a list of T cell receptor beta chains from one sample in a study of blood T cell repertoires in COVID-19. Clones were read by immunoSEQ multiplex PCR, and TCRdb kept only the in-frame ones, dropping some. The table shows about 92,000 clones, with around three quarters occurring only once. Sequenced: peripheral blood. The receptors shown here come from a woman in her fifties or sixties in a cohort sampled during active or convalescent COVID-19. The CDR3 runs from the conserved cysteine through the conserved F or W. D genes are given only for firm matches. Size values are once, few and many counts, or a class for expanded clones, and some rows have none.

size | J | D | V | DNA | CDR3
. | TRBJ2-7 | . | TRBV9 | TGTGCCAGCAGCGTACAGGGCGGCCCCGGGTACGAGCAGTACTTC | CASSVQGGPGYEQYF
few | TRBJ2-7 | TRBD2 | TRBV2 | TGTGCCAGCAGTGTGAAACTAGCGGGGAGAAGGGAGCAGTACTTC | CASSVKLAGRREQYF
few | TRBJ2-5 | TRBD1 | TRBV4-1 | TGCGCCAGCAGTGTGACAGGGTTAGAGACCCAGTACTTC | CASSVTGLETQYF
. | TRBJ1-6 | TRBD1 | TRBV7-9 | TGTGCCAGCAGCCAAGCGGGCTTGACAGGGAATAATTCACCCCTCCACTTT | CASSQAGLTGNNSPLHF
. | TRBJ2-2 | TRBD1 | TRBV7-2 | TGTGCCAGCAGCCACCCCCGCGACAGGGGACAGAACACCGGGGAGCTGTTTTTT | CASSHPRDRGQNTGELFF
. | TRBJ2-3 | TRBD2 | TRBV7-8 | TGTGCCAGCAGCTTAGTAGCGGGAAGCACAGATACGCAGTATTTT | CASSLVAGSTDTQYF
. | TRBJ2-7 | . | TRBV5-1 | TGCGCCAGCAGCTCATATGACTACAGCTACGAGCAGTACTTC | CASSSYDYSYEQYF
medium-sized | TRBJ2-2 | TRBD1 | TRBV10-3 | TGTGCCATCAGTCCTGGGACAGGGGTCACCGGGGAGCTGTTTTTT | CAISPGTGVTGELFF
. | TRBJ1-6 | . | TRBV7-2 | TGTGCCAGCAGCACTAGCCTTCTCCGGGCCCCCAATTCACCCCTCCACTTT | CASSTSLLRAPNSPLHF
. | TRBJ2-1 | . | TRBV7-6 | TGTGCCAGCAGCTTAGCCCCACTAGCCACTGAGCAGTTCTTC | CASSLAPLATEQFF
. | TRBJ1-1 | . | TRBV12-3/TRBV12-4 | TGTGCCAGCAGTCCCCAGGGGTCCGCTGAAGCTTTCTTT | CASSPQGSAEAFF
. | TRBJ2-5 | . | TRBV5-5 | TGTGCCAGCAGTCAGGGGGGAGAGACCCAGTACTTC | CASSQGGETQYF
. | TRBJ1-5 | TRBD1 | TRBV7-2 | TGTGCCAGCAGCTTAGAGGTGGCCAGGGGGCGAGGTCAGCCCCAGCATTTT | CASSLEVARGRGQPQHF
. | TRBJ2-1 | . | TRBV10-3 | TGTGCCATCAGTGAGCGAGGTAATGAGCAGTTCTTC | CAISERGNEQFF
. | TRBJ2-3 | TRBD2 | TRBV30 | TGTGCCTGGAGCCCCCCGGGGGGGGCCTTAGATACGCAGTATTTT | CAWSPPGGALDTQYF
. | TRBJ1-6 | . | TRBV10-2 | TGCGCCAGCAGAAATCCCAGTAATTCACCCCTCCACTTT | CASRNPSNSPLHF
few | TRBJ2-3 | . | TRBV28 | TGTGCCAGCAGTTTAGTCTTTAGCACAGATACGCAGTATTTT | CASSLVFSTDTQYF
. | TRBJ2-2 | . | TRBV5-6 | TGTGCCAGCAGCCTCCCCCTGGGGCAGACGAACACCGGGGAGCTGTTTTTT | CASSLPLGQTNTGELFF
. | TRBJ1-2 | . | TRBV20-1 | TGCAGTGCTAGAATCGAGGGTGGCTACACCTTC | CSARIEGGYTF
few | TRBJ2-7 | . | TRBV5-4 | TGTGCCAGCAGCTTGGCGACACGGACTACCTCCTACGAGCAGTACTTC | CASSLATRTTSYEQYF
. | TRBJ2-1 | . | TRBV11-3 | TGTGCCAGCAGCCCCGGGTCCGGGGGCGGGAGAAATGAGCAGTTCTTC | CASSPGSGGGRNEQFF
. | TRBJ1-2 | . | TRBV14 | TGTGCCAGCAGCCATTGGAGCCTTGGATATGGCTACACCTTC | CASSHWSLGYGYTF
few | TRBJ1-6 | TRBD1 | TRBV19 | TGTGCCATGAACCACCCGGGACAGGGGAATTCACCCCTCCACTTT | CAMNHPGQGNSPLHF
. | TRBJ1-1 | TRBD1 | TRBV11-1 | TGTGCCAGCAGCCCCCGGGACAGGGTTTTCACTGAAGCTTTCTTT | CASSPRDRVFTEAFF
once | TRBJ2-5 | TRBD2 | TRBV30 | TGTGCCTGGAGTGGCTCTAGCGGGGGGCAGACCCAGTACTTC | CAWSGSSGGQTQYF
. | TRBJ2-1 | . | TRBV4-2 | TGTGCCAGCAGCCAAGATCCAGGGGTTAGCTCCTACAATGAGCAGTTCTTC | CASSQDPGVSSYNEQFF
few | TRBJ1-6 | . | TRBV2 | TGTGCCAGCAACGGGGGAGCCTATAATTCACCCCTCCACTTT | CASNGGAYNSPLHF
. | TRBJ2-1 | TRBD1 | TRBV4-3 | TGCGCCAGCAGCCAAGACCCCTCCGGGACAGGGAGATACAATGAGCAGTTCTTC | CASSQDPSGTGRYNEQFF
. | TRBJ1-2 | . | TRBV7-2 | TGTGCCAGCAGCTCTGACGGAGGTTGGGGTGGCTACACCTTC | CASSSDGGWGGYTF
. | TRBJ1-2 | . | TRBV9 | TGTGCCAGCAGCCCCCGCCCGAGTGGAGGTAACTATGGCTACACCTTC | CASSPRPSGGNYGYTF
. | TRBJ2-3 | . | TRBV7-3 | TGTGCCAGCAGCGGGGGGCTAGCGGAATACACAGATACGCAGTATTTT | CASSGGLAEYTDTQYF